The next 5 T cell receptor beta chains were all read from a single sample in a study of T cell changes during pregnancy in multiple sclerosis. Sequencing was performed with immunoSEQ multiplex PCR; in TCRdb, only in-frame clones are kept and a portion is missing. Of tens of thousands of clones in the sample, 90% to 95% were seen once. The sequences come from peripheral blood, collected after pregnancy. Receptors originate from a female donor in good health, enrolled as a control in a pregnancy study.

The chain carries TRBV6-1 and TRBJ1-2; 10 bases map to TRBD1. Germline V gives CDR1 MNHNS, CDR2 SASEGT. The CDR3 loop spans 14 amino acids. The V gene end was trimmed by 5 bases and the J gene end by 4 bases; junction bases not matched to a gene: 4. The CDR3 is CASSPGTGVYGYTF. The CDR3 bases are TGTGCCAGCAGTCCCGGGACAGGGGTCTATGGCTACACCTTC.

V gene TRBV19 combines with J gene TRBJ1-1, with TRBD1 as a possible D gene (6 bases). CDR1 is LNHDA and CDR2 is SQIVND in the germline V gene (reference sequence). The CDR3 runs to 12 residues. V was shortened by 8 bases and J by 5 bases, with 12 bases between the two germline ends. This CDR3 is CASVRRGTEAFF. The CDR3 DNA follows: TGTGCCAGTGTGAGAAGGGGGACTGAAGCTTTCTTT.

The chain recombines TRBV28 with TRBJ1-1, with D maybe TRBD1 (6 bases). This CDR3 has 15 amino acids. V gave up 6 bases and J gave up 5 bases, with 19 bases separating them. CDR1 and CDR2 from the germline V gene are MDHEN and SYDVKM. DNA of the CDR3: TGTGCCAGCAGCTTGGTGGGGGGGCGTGGAACTGAAGCTTTCTTT. This codes for CASSLVGGRGTEAFF. Together with reference TRBV28 and TRBJ1-1, the CDR3 gives the full variable domain: DVKVTQSSRYLVKRTGEKVFLECVQDMDHENMFWYRQDPGLGLRLIYFSYDVKMKEKGDIPEGYSVSREKKERFSLILESASTNQTSMYLCASSLVGGRGTEAFFGQGTRLTVV.

This chain joins TRBV6-4 and TRBJ2-7; 12 bases line up with TRBD2. CDR3 length: 16 residues. Germline V lookup: CDR1 MRHNA, CDR2 SNTAGT. V was clipped by 6 bases and J by 7 bases; unmatched bases: 13. CDR3 in amino acids: CASSPGLAGLPGEQYF. The CDR3 DNA reads TGTGCCAGCAGCCCCGGACTAGCGGGGCTCCCTGGGGAGCAGTACTTC.

CDR3 protein: CASSYIKENSPLHF. The CDR3 coding sequence is TGTGCCAGCAGCTACATCAAGGAGAATTCACCCCTCCACTTT. The chain links TRBV28 to TRBJ1-6; D is undetermined. Trimming left V 6 bases short and J 7 bases short, with 13 bases between. CDR1 and CDR2 from the germline V gene are MDHEN and SYDVKM. This CDR3 is built from 14 residues.